A single sample is the source of the 26 T cell receptor beta chains below, sequenced in a study of a mutant IDH1 vaccine in newly diagnosed glioma (dated by TCRdb to the early 2020s). Their antigen targets remain unknown. The library was produced with the immunoSEQ multiplex PCR assay. Here the immuneACCESS table is served through TCRdb, limited to in-frame sequences with V and J called. Missing clones are a known gap in these copies; in checked studies unresolved V genes cover under half, and the rest lacks a known reason. The sample table lists some 23,000 clones, around 77% of them with a count of one. Together, the top ten hold approximately 9% of the sample. This specimen's time point label, interpreted: week 11, during vaccination. Each vaccine dose was 300 ug of a 20-mer mutant IDH1 peptide in Montanide, given subcutaneously with topical imiquimod. The sequences come from PBMCs, collected from a glioma patient whose treatment included an IDH1 peptide vaccine. The receptors were gathered from a young woman with glioma.

The chain couples TRBV5-6 to TRBJ2-1, with TRBD2 as a possible D gene (5 bases). CDR3 size: 12 residues. V was shortened by 8 bases and J by 4 bases, with 10 bases between the two germline ends. Per germline, CDR1 SGHDT and CDR2 YYEEEE. CDR3 DNA sequence: TGTGCCAGTTTTTCGGGGTACAATGAGCAGTTCTTC. Protein product: CASFSGYNEQFF.

This rearrangement joins TRBV5-8 to TRBJ1-5, with D possibly TRBD1 on 5 matching bases. Trimming took off 4 bases at V and 0 bases at J, with 11 bases between the two ends. Germline V gene data show CDR1 as SGHTS and CDR2 as YDEGEE. There are 15 residues in the CDR3. The chain's CDR3 is CASSRTPYSNQPQHF. The CDR3 coding sequence is TGTGCCAGCAGCCGGACACCTTATAGCAATCAGCCCCAGCATTTT.

The chain couples TRBV7-6 to TRBJ1-2; 10 positions match TRBD1. The germline CDR1 and CDR2 sequences are SGHVS and FNYEAQ. The junction had 17 bases not matched to a gene; V was cut back by 4 bases and J by 9 bases. The CDR3 has 17 residues. CDR3 bases: TGTGCCAGCAGCTCGATCCCGGGACAGGGGTTTCCTAGCAGCTACACCTTC. Translation gives CASSSIPGQGFPSSYTF.

V usage is TRBV10-2 and J usage is TRBJ1-5; D uncertain. This CDR3 spans 12 amino acids. CDR1 WSHSY and CDR2 SAAADI come from the germline V gene. The V gene lost 2 bases and the J gene lost 7 bases, with 6 bases spanning the gap. The CDR3 bases are TGCGCCAGCAGTGAGGCCTTCCAGCCCCAGCATTTT. Translation gives CASSEAFQPQHF.

The chain couples TRBV6-6 to TRBJ1-2, with 8 bases fitting TRBD1. After removal of 5 bases from V and 0 bases from J, the junction contained 5 bases not matched to a gene. The CDR3 extends over 15 amino acids. The V gene's germline CDR1 is MNHNY and CDR2 SVGAGI (reference sequence). In nucleotides, the CDR3 is TGTGCCAGCAGTGGACAGGGCTCCACTAACTATGGCTACACCTTC. Translated: CASSGQGSTNYGYTF.

The chain has TRBV2 and TRBJ1-3; D is unclear. Germline lookup yields CDR1 SNHLY and CDR2 FYNNEI. V was shortened by 1 base and J by 4 bases, with 11 bases between the two germline ends. CDR3 length equals 15 residues. DNA for the CDR3: TGTGCCAGCAGTGAAGAAGGCGTAGGAGGAAACACCATATATTTT. Translated, it gives CASSEEGVGGNTIYF.

This clone showed up just a few times. This chain uses TRBV29-1 with TRBJ2-2; D is possibly TRBD1 (6 bases). Trimming cost V 2 bases and J 6 bases, with 10 bases left between them. This CDR3 is built from 13 residues. Germline V gives CDR1 SQVTM, CDR2 ANQGSEA. The CDR3 here is CSVEWTVPGELFF. As DNA, the CDR3 is TGCAGCGTTGAATGGACAGTTCCCGGGGAGCTGTTTTTT.

The chain recombines TRBV7-2 with TRBJ1-1; D gene ambiguous. V lost 1 base and J lost 1, with 7 bases in between. This CDR3 is 14 amino acids long. Germline V gene sequence: CDR1 SGHTA, CDR2 FQGNSA. The CDR3 nucleotides are TGTGCCAGCAGCTTAGGTGCCGAGAACACTGAAGCTTTCTTT. It is translated as CASSLGAENTEAFF.

This clone was observed once. The V gene is TRBV4-2, the J gene TRBJ1-3; tentative D call: TRBD1 (6 bases). V lost 1 base to trimming and J lost 0 bases, with 7 bases between them. Germline lookup yields CDR1 LGHNA and CDR2 YNFKEQ. There are 15 residues in the CDR3. The CDR3 DNA reads as TGTGCCAGCAGCCAAGTACAGGGCTCTGGAAACACCATATATTTT. It is translated as CASSQVQGSGNTIYF.

This clone was detected only once. The V call is TRBV27, the J call TRBJ1-5; 7 bases are shared with TRBD1. Germline CDR1 MNHEY, CDR2 SMNVEV (reference sequence). V trimming: 5 bases; J trimming: 3 bases; junction bases outside the gene matches: 10. CDR3 length: 16 amino acids. CDR3 loop: CASSSPGQALNQPQHF. CDR3 bases: TGTGCCAGCAGTAGCCCCGGACAGGCCCTCAATCAGCCCCAGCATTTT.

This clone appeared once. The rearrangement joins TRBV7-6 to TRBJ2-3; 11 bases map to TRBD1. Germline trimming cut 5 bases from V and 3 bases from J; bases unmatched to any gene: 4. Germline CDR1 is SGHVS and CDR2 is FNYEAQ. The length of the CDR3 is 15 residues. The CDR3 region has the DNA TGTGCCAGCAGCCTCAGGGACAGGGGGACAGATACGCAGTATTTT. It translates to CASSLRDRGTDTQYF.

This clone has more than one count but fewer than ten. Other DNA sequences in the sample encode the same CDR3. The gene calls are TRBV18 and TRBJ1-1; D is possibly TRBD1 (5 bases). Trimming pared 4 bases from V and 1 base from J, leaving 7 bases between. The CDR3 is made up of 13 amino acids. Germline loops: CDR1 KGHSH, CDR2 LQKENI. The CDR3 nucleotides read TGTGCCAGCTCACTCCAGGGGAACACTGAAGCTTTCTTT. Protein: CASSLQGNTEAFF. Full variable domain (remainder filled in from reference TRBV18 and TRBJ1-1): NAGVMQNPRHLVRRRGQEARLRCSPMKGHSHVYWYRQLPEEGLKFMVYLQKENIIDESGMPKERFSAEFPKEGPSILRIQQVVRGDSAAYFCASSLQGNTEAFFGQGTRLTVV.

This rearrangement joins TRBV2 to TRBJ1-2; the match to TRBD1 covers 7 bases. The CDR3 covers 12 residues. The trim removed 5 bases at V and 7 bases at J, leaving 4 bases unmatched. CDR1 and CDR2 from the germline V gene are SNHLY and FYNNEI. The chain's CDR3 is CASSLQGLGYTF. The CDR3, as DNA: TGTGCCAGCAGTTTACAGGGGCTTGGCTACACCTTC.

This clone was seen a single time. This chain links TRBV28 with TRBJ2-7; D gene unclear. The CDR3 has 12 amino acids. Trimming took off 2 bases at V and 9 bases at J, with 11 bases between the two ends. Germline V gene sequence: CDR1 MDHEN, CDR2 SYDVKM. The CDR3 DNA is TGTGCCAGCAGTTTACTAGGCGTAGGGCAGTACTTC. Its protein product is CASSLLGVGQYF. The complete variable domain, with remaining parts taken from reference TRBV28 and TRBJ2-7, reads DVKVTQSSRYLVKRTGEKVFLECVQDMDHENMFWYRQDPGLGLRLIYFSYDVKMKEKGDIPEGYSVSREKKERFSLILESASTNQTSMYLCASSLLGVGQYFGPGTRLTVT.

The chain recombines TRBV2 with TRBJ1-1; no firm D call. Trimming took 2 bases from V and 1 from J, leaving 5 bases between them. The V gene's germline CDR1 is SNHLY and CDR2 FYNNEI. CDR3 size: 13 residues. As DNA, the CDR3 is TGTGCCAGCAGTGAATGGAGGAACACTGAAGCTTTCTTT. It codes for CASSEWRNTEAFF.

The chain recombines TRBV14 with TRBJ1-5; D is undetermined. V was trimmed by 1 base and J by 0 bases, leaving 4 bases between them. The CDR3 extends over 14 amino acids. Per the germline V gene, CDR1 is SGHDN and CDR2 is FVKESK. CDR3 in amino acids: CASSQVYSNQPQHF. CDR3 coding DNA: TGTGCCAGCAGCCAAGTGTATAGCAATCAGCCCCAGCATTTT.

This clone has only a few counts. The genes are TRBV7-2 and TRBJ1-2; D perhaps matches TRBD1 (6 bases). Per the germline V gene, CDR1 is SGHTA and CDR2 is FQGNSA. The CDR3 has 14 amino acids. Trimming took off 4 bases at V and 4 bases at J, with 13 bases between the two ends. The CDR3 sequence is CASSSTGTSYGYTF. The CDR3 DNA reads as TGTGCCAGCAGCTCAACAGGGACTTCCTATGGCTACACCTTC. Full variable domain (missing parts from reference TRBV7-2 and TRBJ1-2): GAGVSQSPSNKVTEKGKDVELRCDPISGHTALYWYRQSLGQGLEFLIYFQGNSAPDKSGLPSDRFSAERTGGSVSTLTIQRTQQEDSAVYLCASSSTGTSYGYTFGSGTRLTVV.

V gene TRBV2 combines with J gene TRBJ2-7; D not resolved. Between the trimmed V and J ends, which lost 7 bases and 3 bases, there was a span of 16 bases. The CDR3 contains 14 residues. Germline V gives CDR1 SNHLY, CDR2 FYNNEI. The CDR3 bases are TGTGCCAGCAATCCGGACGCGGTGGGCTACGAGCAGTACTTC. Protein product: CASNPDAVGYEQYF.

The rearrangement joins TRBV6-1 to TRBJ1-5; D gene ambiguous. CDR1 is MNHNS, CDR2 SASEGT, per germline. V lost 6 bases to trimming and J lost 10 bases, with 13 bases between them. This CDR3 region has 12 residues. This CDR3 is CASSPLDRPQHF. CDR3 sequence (DNA): TGTGCCAGCAGCCCCCTGGACCGCCCCCAGCATTTT.

Here the CDR3 reads CASSQGIYNEQFF. In DNA form, the CDR3 reads TGCGCCAGCAGCCAAGGGATCTACAATGAGCAGTTCTTC. The chain employs TRBV4-3 and TRBJ2-1; D gene unclear. The V gene lost 1 base and the J gene lost 3 bases, with 4 bases spanning the gap. This CDR3 spans 13 amino acids. Germline CDR1 and CDR2: LGHNA and YSLEER.

The genes are TRBV30 and TRBJ1-1; D is unclear. Germline CDR1 is GTSNPN and CDR2 is SVGIG (reference sequence). V dropped 5 bases and J dropped 11 bases, with 18 bases sitting between them. This CDR3 comprises 12 residues. The CDR3 sequence: CAWGGSFPGAFF. For the CDR3, the DNA is TGTGCCTGGGGCGGGTCGTTCCCGGGGGCTTTCTTT.

The rearrangement links TRBV30 to TRBJ2-5; TRBD2 agrees at 12 bases. Germline CDR1 is GTSNPN and CDR2 is SVGIG (reference sequence). This CDR3 is 16 amino acids long. V lost 2 bases to trimming and J lost 1 base; unmatched junction nucleotides: 5. For the CDR3, the DNA is TGTGCCTGGAGTCCTGGACTAGCGGGGATCCAAGAGACCCAGTACTTC. Translated: CAWSPGLAGIQETQYF.

V and J are TRBV5-1 and TRBJ2-7; TRBD1 agrees at 9 bases. Germline V lookup: CDR1 SGHRS, CDR2 YFSETQ. V shed 4 bases and J 1 base; nucleotides not matched to a gene: 3. The CDR3 is made up of 14 amino acids. CDR3 bases: TGCGCCAGCAGCCTAGGACAGGGGTCCTACGAGCAGTACTTC. This gives the protein CASSLGQGSYEQYF.

V gene TRBV28 combines with J gene TRBJ2-1; tentative D call: TRBD1 (6 bases). Germline V gene lookup returns CDR1 MDHEN and CDR2 SYDVKM. Trimming shortened V by 6 bases and J by 9 bases, and 15 bases separated the two germline ends. This CDR3 contains 13 residues. The CDR3 loop reads CASRGQTRTEQFF. The CDR3 nucleotides are TGTGCCAGCAGAGGACAGACCCGGACTGAGCAGTTCTTC.

The chain combines TRBV28 with TRBJ2-1; TRBD2 aligns across 11 bases. Per germline, CDR1 MDHEN and CDR2 SYDVKM. With 0 bases clipped from V and 0 bases from J, the junction kept 1 base outside the gene matches. There are 17 residues in the CDR3. The DNA for the CDR3 is TGTGCCAGCAGTTTATGGACTAGCGGGGCCTCCTACAATGAGCAGTTCTTC. This translates into CASSLWTSGASYNEQFF.

J is TRBJ2-5 and V is TRBV2; D is unresolved. From germline, CDR1 is SNHLY and CDR2 FYNNEI. Deletions cut 3 bases from V and 2 bases from J, with 10 bases between. This CDR3 has 14 residues. The CDR3 reads CASSDSVQQETQYF. Written as DNA, the CDR3 is TGTGCCAGCAGTGATTCAGTCCAGCAAGAGACCCAGTACTTC.